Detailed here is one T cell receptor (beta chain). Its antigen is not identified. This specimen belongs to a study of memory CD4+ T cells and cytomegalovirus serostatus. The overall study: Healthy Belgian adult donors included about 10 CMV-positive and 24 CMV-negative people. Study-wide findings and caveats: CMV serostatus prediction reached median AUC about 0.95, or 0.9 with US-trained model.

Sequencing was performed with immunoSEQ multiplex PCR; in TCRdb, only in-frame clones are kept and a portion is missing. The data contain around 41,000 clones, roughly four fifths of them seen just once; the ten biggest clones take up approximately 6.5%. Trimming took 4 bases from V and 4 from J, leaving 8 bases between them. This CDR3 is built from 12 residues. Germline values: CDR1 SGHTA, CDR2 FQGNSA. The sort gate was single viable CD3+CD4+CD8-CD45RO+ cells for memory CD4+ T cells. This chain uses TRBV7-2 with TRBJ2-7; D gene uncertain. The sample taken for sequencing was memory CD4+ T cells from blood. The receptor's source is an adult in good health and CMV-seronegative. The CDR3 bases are TGTGCCAGCAGCTCGGACCTATACGAGCAGTACTTC. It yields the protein CASSSDLYEQYF.